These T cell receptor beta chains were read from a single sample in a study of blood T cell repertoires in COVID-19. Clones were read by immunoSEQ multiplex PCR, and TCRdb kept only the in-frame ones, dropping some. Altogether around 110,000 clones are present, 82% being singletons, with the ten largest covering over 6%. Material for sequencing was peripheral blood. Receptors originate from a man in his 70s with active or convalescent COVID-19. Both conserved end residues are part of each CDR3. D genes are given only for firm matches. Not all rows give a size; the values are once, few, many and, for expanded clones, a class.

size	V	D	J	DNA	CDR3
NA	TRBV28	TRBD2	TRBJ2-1	TGTGCCAGCAGTTTAGCGGGAGGAGTATACAATGAGCAGTTCTTC	CASSLAGGVYNEQFF
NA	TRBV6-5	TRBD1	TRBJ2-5	TGTGCCAGCAGGCCGGGACAGGGTATGGAGACCCAGTACTTC	CASRPGQGMETQYF
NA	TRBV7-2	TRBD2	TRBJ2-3	TGTGCCAGCAGCTGGAGCGGGGGGGCGGCAGATACGCAGTATTTT	CASSWSGGAADTQYF
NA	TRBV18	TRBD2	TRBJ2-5	TGTGCCAGCTCACAAAACAGCGGGGTTCAAGAGACCCAGTACTTC	CASSQNSGVQETQYF
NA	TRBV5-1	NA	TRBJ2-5	TGCGCCAGCAGCTTGGGACAGAGTACGTCACAGTACCAAGAGACCCAGTACTTC	CASSLGQSTSQYQETQYF
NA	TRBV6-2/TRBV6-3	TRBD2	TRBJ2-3	TGTGCCAGCAGACCTCTAGCGGGAGTTGTTGTCGGAGCAGATACGCAGTATTTT	CASRPLAGVVVGADTQYF
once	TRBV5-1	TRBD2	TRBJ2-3	TGCGCCAGCGGCCCTAGCGGGGGGGATACAGATACGCAGTATTTT	CASGPSGGDTDTQYF
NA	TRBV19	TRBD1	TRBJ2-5	TGTGCCAGTAGGCAACCGGGACAGGGGTTGGAGACCCAGTACTTC	CASRQPGQGLETQYF
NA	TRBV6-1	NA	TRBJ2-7	TGTGCCAGCAGCCGCTTGTCAGGAGAGCAGTACTTC	CASSRLSGEQYF
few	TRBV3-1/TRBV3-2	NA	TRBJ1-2	TGTGCCAGCAGCCAAGGGCAGGGATTCTTTACCTTC	CASSQGQGFFTF
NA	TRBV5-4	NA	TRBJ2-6	TGTGCCAGCAGCTGGACGGTCGGGGACGTCCTGACTTTC	CASSWTVGDVLTF
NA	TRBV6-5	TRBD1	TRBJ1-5	TGTGCCAGCAGTTGGACAGGGGAATTGCGCAATCAGCCCCAGCATTTT	CASSWTGELRNQPQHF
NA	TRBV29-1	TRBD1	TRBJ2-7	TGCAGCGTTGAAAAGACAGGGGGAAACTACGAGCAGTACTTC	CSVEKTGGNYEQYF
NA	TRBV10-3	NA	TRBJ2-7	TGTGCCTCTCGAGAGACAGGCTACTACGAGCAGTACTTC	CASRETGYYEQYF
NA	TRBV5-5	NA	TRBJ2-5	TGTGCCAGCAGTCTATCAGGCCGCCAAGAGACCCAGTACTTC	CASSLSGRQETQYF
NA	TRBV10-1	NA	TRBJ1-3	TGCGCCAGCAGGCCTCAGGGTGCTGGAAACACCATATATTTT	CASRPQGAGNTIYF
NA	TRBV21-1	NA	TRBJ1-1	TGTGCCAGCAGCAAAAGAGACGACAGGGATTCTGAAGCTTTCTTT	CASSKRDDRDSEAFF
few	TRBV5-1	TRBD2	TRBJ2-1	TGCGCCAGCGGGACTAGCGGCATGCATGAGCAGTTCTTC	CASGTSGMHEQFF
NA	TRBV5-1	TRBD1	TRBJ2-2	TGCGCCAGCAGCTTGGGGACAGGGGGCTTCGGGGAGCTGTTTTTT	CASSLGTGGFGELFF
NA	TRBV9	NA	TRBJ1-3	TGTGCCAGCAGCGTAGGGCCTGGAAACACCATATATTTT	CASSVGPGNTIYF
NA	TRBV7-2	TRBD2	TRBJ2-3	TGTGCCAGCAGTCCGATAGCGGGGGGGCAGAGAGATACGCAGTATTTT	CASSPIAGGQRDTQYF
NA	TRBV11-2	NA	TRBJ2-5	TGTGCCAGCAGCTTAGTATCTGGAGCGGGAGAGACCCAGTACTTC	CASSLVSGAGETQYF
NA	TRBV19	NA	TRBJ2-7	TGTGCCAGCGCCGGGACTCCCTACGAGCAGTACTTC	CASAGTPYEQYF
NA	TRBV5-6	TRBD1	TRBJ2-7	TGTGCCAGCAGAGACAGGGGTAACGAGCAGTACTTC	CASRDRGNEQYF
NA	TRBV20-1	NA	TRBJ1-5	TGCAGTGCTAGTAGTTCAGGGCACTATAGCAATCAGCCCCAGCATTTT	CSASSSGHYSNQPQHF
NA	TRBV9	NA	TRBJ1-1	TGTGCCAGCAGCGTGCAGGGAAATCTGAACACTGAAGCTTTCTTT	CASSVQGNLNTEAFF
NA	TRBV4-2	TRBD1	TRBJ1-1	TGTGCCAGCAGCCAACTGGACAGGGGGCGCGACACTGAAGCTTTCTTT	CASSQLDRGRDTEAFF
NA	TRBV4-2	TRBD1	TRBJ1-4	TGTGCCAGCAGCCAAGGGACAGGCGACAATGAAAAACTGTTTTTT	CASSQGTGDNEKLFF
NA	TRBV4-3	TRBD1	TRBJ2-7	TGCGCCAGCAGCCAAATGACAGGGCCCTACGAGCAGTACTTC	CASSQMTGPYEQYF
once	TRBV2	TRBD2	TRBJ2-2	TGTGCCAGCAGTGTACTAGCGGTGACCGGGGAGCTGTTTTTT	CASSVLAVTGELFF
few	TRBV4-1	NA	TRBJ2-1	TGCGCCAGCAGCCAAGATATCAGAGGGAGACAGCAGTTCTTC	CASSQDIRGRQQFF
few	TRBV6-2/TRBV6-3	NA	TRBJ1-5	TGTGCCAGCAGCCCTAGGACGGGGTTCCAGCCCCAGCATTTT	CASSPRTGFQPQHF
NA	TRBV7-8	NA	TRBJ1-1	TGTGCCAGCAGCTTAGAAGGTGGTCAGCGAAGGATGAACACTGAAGCTTTCTTT	CASSLEGGQRRMNTEAFF
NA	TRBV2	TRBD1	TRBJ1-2	TGTGCCAGCAGTTTACAGGACAGGGGGATCTATGGCTACACCTTC	CASSLQDRGIYGYTF
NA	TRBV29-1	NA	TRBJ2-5	TGCAGCGTTGGAAGCGAGACCCAGTACTTC	CSVGSETQYF
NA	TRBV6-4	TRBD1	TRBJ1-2	TGTGCCAGCAGACAGGACAGGGACGACTATGGCTACACCTTC	CASRQDRDDYGYTF
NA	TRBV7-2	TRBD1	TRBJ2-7	TGTGCCAGCAGCTCAAGACAGGGGGCGGGGGAGCAGTACTTC	CASSSRQGAGEQYF
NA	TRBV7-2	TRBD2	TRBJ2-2	TGTGCCAGCAGCTTAGCGAGCGGGGGGGCAGGCACCGGGGAGCTGTTTTTT	CASSLASGGAGTGELFF